This TCR beta chain was sequenced for a study of blood T cell repertoires in COVID-19. Data came from immunoSEQ multiplex PCR; TCRdb stores just in-frame clones and leaves some out. The data show roughly 190,000 clones, around 94% seen once. Sequencing was performed on peripheral blood. This TCR was sampled from a man younger than 45 with COVID-19, enrolled during active disease.

For the CDR3, the DNA is TGTGCCAGTAGTATAGGTCCGGGCTCCTACGAGCAGTACTTC. It codes for CASSIGPGSYEQYF. The chain couples TRBV19 to TRBJ2-7; D is unresolved. Trimming stripped 1 base from V and 0 bases from J, with 7 bases between. The V gene's germline CDR1 is LNHDA and CDR2 SQIVND (reference sequence). The CDR3 is made up of 14 amino acids.